This TCR beta chain was sequenced during a study of Ad26.COV2.S vaccination and SARS-CoV-2 variants. With 4 bases removed from V and 3 bases from J, the gap between germline ends came to 10 bases. There are 13 residues in the CDR3. Germline loops: CDR1 SGDLS, CDR2 YYNGEE. Documented treatment: approximately 18 received Ad26.COV2.S at low or high dose, single or two shots; 5 received placebo; per-sample allocation not given. Repertoires come from day 63 after the first vaccine or placebo injection. Clones were sequenced by immunoSEQ multiplex PCR, and TCRdb holds only the in-frame ones, with some missing. The table has hundreds of thousands of clones, roughly 90% seen once.

The chain uses TRBV9 and TRBJ1-1; D remains unclear. The source material was peripheral blood, sampled in a trial of Ad26.COV2.S vaccine versus placebo. This TCR derives from a person aged 18-60 years who received the Ad26.COV2.S COVID-19 vaccine or a placebo. The CDR3 DNA follows: TGTGCCAGCAGCCCTCGGGGTTACACTGAAGCTTTCTTT. It yields the protein CASSPRGYTEAFF.